Listed below are T cell receptor beta chains from one sample, sequenced in a study of T cell changes during pregnancy in multiple sclerosis. Using immunoSEQ multiplex PCR, the repertoire was profiled, and TCRdb retains in-frame clones only, with some absent. The sample has 75,000 to 95,000 clones, 90% to 95% seen once. The source material was peripheral blood, sampled in the second trimester of pregnancy. The receptors originated from a female donor with multiple sclerosis, enrolled in a pregnancy study. Both conserved end residues are part of each CDR3. Each record gives: J gene, clone size, V gene, D gene, CDR3 protein, CDR3 DNA. The D gene is left open where the match is weak. Clone size appears in some rows only: once, few, many, or a class for an expanded clone.

J: TRBJ1-2; size: .; V: TRBV6-5; D: TRBD1; CDR3: CASSPGGYGYTF; DNA: TGTGCCAGCAGTCCAGGGGGCTATGGCTACACCTTC
J: TRBJ2-6; size: .; V: TRBV7-2; D: .; CDR3: CASSLGGSGANVLTF; DNA: TGTGCCAGCAGCTTAGGAGGCTCTGGGGCCAACGTCCTGACTTTC
J: TRBJ1-1; size: .; V: TRBV18; D: .; CDR3: CASSGRQEAEAFF; DNA: TGTGCCAGCTCAGGTAGACAGGAGGCTGAAGCTTTCTTT
J: TRBJ1-5; size: .; V: TRBV10-3; D: TRBD1; CDR3: CAISELGQVGQPQHF; DNA: TGTGCCATCAGTGAGTTGGGACAGGTAGGTCAGCCCCAGCATTTT
J: TRBJ2-7; size: .; V: TRBV4-2; D: .; CDR3: CASSQAGRKEGREQYF; DNA: TGTGCCAGCAGCCAGGCGGGCCGGAAGGAAGGGCGGGAGCAGTACTTC
J: TRBJ1-2; size: once; V: TRBV27; D: TRBD1; CDR3: CASSKTGTGESYTF; DNA: TGTGCCAGCAGTAAAACCGGGACAGGGGAGAGCTACACCTTC
J: TRBJ2-5; size: few; V: TRBV18; D: .; CDR3: CASSNAGPAEGTQYF; DNA: TGTGCCAGCTCAAACGCGGGACCCGCCGAAGGGACCCAGTACTTC
J: TRBJ1-3; size: .; V: TRBV9; D: TRBD1; CDR3: CASSGGTGGGNTIYF; DNA: TGTGCCAGCAGCGGGGGGACAGGGGGTGGAAACACCATATATTTT
J: TRBJ2-3; size: .; V: TRBV5-1; D: TRBD2; CDR3: CASSFNSGGAPDTQYF; DNA: TGCGCCAGCAGCTTTAATAGCGGGGGGGCCCCAGATACGCAGTATTTT
J: TRBJ2-2; size: .; V: TRBV7-3; D: .; CDR3: CASSLIVGAEDGELFF; DNA: TGTGCCAGCAGCTTAATTGTGGGGGCCGAGGACGGGGAGCTGTTTTTT
J: TRBJ2-3; size: .; V: TRBV6-4; D: TRBD1; CDR3: CASSDSGQGADTQYF; DNA: TGTGCCAGCAGTGACTCGGGACAGGGGGCAGATACGCAGTATTTT
J: TRBJ1-2; size: .; V: TRBV6-1; D: .; CDR3: CASSVGDSLYGYTF; DNA: TGTGCCAGCAGTGTTGGAGACAGCCTTTATGGCTACACCTTC
J: TRBJ2-5; size: .; V: TRBV6-5; D: TRBD2; CDR3: CASSYSGGLVETQYF; DNA: TGTGCCAGCAGTTACTCGGGGGGACTAGTAGAAACCCAGTACTTC
J: TRBJ2-2; size: .; V: TRBV5-1; D: .; CDR3: CASSRGGTGELFF; DNA: TGCGCCAGCAGCCGGGGTGGAACCGGGGAGCTGTTTTTT
J: TRBJ1-2; size: .; V: TRBV6-1; D: .; CDR3: CASSVHAFLEESNYGYTF; DNA: TGTGCCAGCAGTGTTCACGCTTTTTTAGAGGAGTCTAACTATGGCTACACCTTC
J: TRBJ2-2; size: .; V: TRBV27; D: TRBD1; CDR3: CASSSGQHTGELFF; DNA: TGTGCCAGCAGTTCGGGACAGCACACCGGGGAGCTGTTTTTT
J: TRBJ1-1; size: .; V: TRBV4-1; D: TRBD1; CDR3: CASSPGQGDTEAFF; DNA: TGCGCCAGCAGTCCGGGACAGGGGGACACTGAAGCTTTCTTT